This T cell receptor (beta chain) is from a study of OX40 agonist ivuxolimab in advanced cancers. Study findings and constraints: At 0.1 to 3.0 mg/kg and by week 6, clonal expansion occurred in CD4+ and CD8+ blood T cells. Part of the nonresponder group also had normalized T-cell clonal expansion that was low.

Repertoires were generated with immunoSEQ multiplex PCR, while TCRdb's copy carries only in-frame clones and drops some. The sample has about 68,000 clones; 80% to 85% are singletons. At cycle 4 day 1, cycle 7 day 1, and baseline, blood was sampled. As to this clone: Antigen: not known.

Sequenced here: CD4+ or CD8+ T cells sorted from blood, sampled in a trial of the OX40 agonist ivuxolimab. The sequence came from an adult with an advanced solid tumor such as melanoma, head and neck, liver or kidney cancer.

This chain's CDR3 is CASSLGLASGEQYF. The CDR3 bases are TGTGCCAGCAGCTTAGGACTAGCTTCGGGCGAGCAGTACTTC. The chain carries TRBV7-9 and TRBJ2-7; 7 nucleotides match TRBD2. Germline V lookup: CDR1 SEHNR, CDR2 FQNEAQ (reference sequence). The CDR3 covers 14 residues. The V and J ends lost 1 base and 6 bases, in that order; junction bases with no gene match: 6.